This paragraph covers one TCR beta chain sequence. The antigen remains unidentified. In the sorted-subset replicate PCRs, 150 to 200 ng DNA, 30,000 or so T cell genomes, was used. The protocol was immunoSEQ multiplex PCR, while the TCRdb copy is restricted to in-frame clones and leaves out a portion. The data contain around 2.1 million clones, 85% to 95% of them singletons. V was cut by 5 bases and J by 4 bases, with 14 bases left in between. The CDR3 length is 14 residues. The germline CDR1 and CDR2 sequences are MNHEY and SMNVEV (reference sequence). CD45RO negativity and positive selection for CCR7 defined naive CD8 cells, a population that excluded terminally differentiated effector memory CD45RA+ cells. This sample is drawn from a study of shared clonotypes between healthy human individuals. Across the whole study: Ranging from 18 to 49 in age, donors were a couple of women and a few men. The plates for each donor numbered three CD4 naive, three CD4 memory, two CD8 naive and one CD8 memory. Broader study findings: Limitation of the genetic and exposure-history diversity represented came from the few donors.

The chain couples TRBV27 to TRBJ1-1; possibly TRBD1 for D (5 bases). The clonotype comes from a man aged 18-30 years in good health. Some clones in this sample may be carry-over from other donors' samples. Sequencing used naive CD8+ T cells from PBMCs. The CDR3 here is CASSTLGGVTEAFF. Here the CDR3 DNA reads TGTGCCAGCAGTACCCTCGGGGGTGTCACTGAAGCTTTCTTT.